The next 19 T cell receptor beta chains were all read from a single sample in a study of T cell responses to AZD1222 COVID-19 vaccine (dated by TCRdb to about 2021). The intended sense of this specimen's time point label: baseline before first vaccination. The library was prepared using the immunoSEQ multiplex PCR assay. The clones in this table, taken by TCRdb from immuneACCESS, are in-frame only. Not every clone is retained; where verified, under half of the shortfall comes from an unresolved V gene, and the cause of the rest is unknown. Here the sample has 120,000 to 150,000 clones; approximately 88% occur a single time. 2.2% of the sample belongs to the ten largest clones. The material was peripheral blood, obtained on day 0 of AZD1222 vaccination. These receptors came from an adult in good health.

The CDR3: CASSPLPGQEAFF. The CDR3 coding sequence is TGTGCCAGCTCACCACTGCCGGGACAGGAAGCTTTCTTT. This chain joins TRBV18 and TRBJ1-1, with 7 bases matching TRBD1. The germline CDR1 and CDR2 sequences are KGHSH and LQKENI. J was trimmed by 8 bases and V by 1 base; bases with no gene match: 4. The length of the CDR3 is 13 residues.

DNA of the CDR3: TGTGCCAGCAGTTTAGGGTACAACCAAGAGACCCAGTACTTC. Translation: CASSLGYNQETQYF. The chain couples TRBV28 to TRBJ2-5, with D uncertain. V was pared by 2 bases and J by 0 bases, with 7 bases between. There are 14 residues in the CDR3. Germline assignment: CDR1 MDHEN and CDR2 SYDVKM.

This rearrangement joins TRBV6-1 to TRBJ1-2, with D perhaps TRBD1 (6 bases). CDR3 length: 16 residues. Germline V gene data show CDR1 as MNHNS and CDR2 as SASEGT. With 2 bases removed from V and 2 bases from J, the gap between germline ends came to 15 bases. The CDR3 sequence: CASSEQLTGPNYGYTF. The CDR3 coding sequence is TGTGCCAGCAGTGAACAGTTGACAGGCCCCAACTATGGCTACACCTTC.

The CDR3: CASSISAGRHPEAFF. CDR3 DNA sequence: TGTGCCAGTAGTATCTCGGCAGGGAGACATCCTGAAGCTTTCTTT. The chain carries TRBV19 and TRBJ1-1, with D tentatively TRBD1 (5 bases). Germline V lookup: CDR1 LNHDA, CDR2 SQIVND (reference sequence). This CDR3 region has 15 residues. Trimming shortened V by 3 bases and J by 6 bases, and 17 bases separated the two germline ends.

This clone was observed once. The rearrangement uses TRBV6-5 and TRBJ2-1, with D perhaps TRBD2 (6 bases). Germline CDR1 reads MNHEY; CDR2 reads SVGAGI. The CDR3 has 14 residues. The ends were cut back, 8 bases at V and 9 bases at J, with 20 bases in the middle. The CDR3 loop reads CASLRGGNRGEQFF. The CDR3 coding sequence is TGTGCCAGCCTACGTGGCGGGAATCGGGGTGAGCAGTTCTTC.

The gene calls are TRBV2 and TRBJ2-1; D may be TRBD2 (6 bases). From germline, CDR1 is SNHLY and CDR2 FYNNEI. Between the trimmed V and J ends, which lost 2 bases and 10 bases, there was a span of 18 bases. The CDR3 totals 15 residues. CDR3 bases: TGTGCCAGCAGTGAATCAGCGGGTTCAACGAGGGAGCAGTTCTTC. It is translated as CASSESAGSTREQFF.

The chain uses TRBV19 and TRBJ1-5, with D uncertain. Trimming pared 3 bases from V and 2 bases from J, leaving 17 bases between. This CDR3 spans 17 amino acids. Looked up from germline, CDR1 is LNHDA and CDR2 is SQIVND (reference sequence). In DNA, the CDR3 is TGTGCCAGTAGTATTCCCCTTAGCCTTACGGGCAATCAGCCCCAGCATTTT. Its protein product is CASSIPLSLTGNQPQHF. Full variable domain (rest looked up from reference TRBV19 and TRBJ1-5): DGGITQSPKYLFRKEGQNVTLSCEQNLNHDAMYWYRQDPGQGLRLIYYSQIVNDFQKGDIAEGYSVSREKKESFPLTVTSAQKNPTAFYLCASSIPLSLTGNQPQHFGDGTRLSIL.

This clone was counted only a few times. The J gene is TRBJ2-7, the V gene TRBV7-9, with D possibly matching TRBD2 (7 bases). CDR1 and CDR2 (germline): SEHNR, FQNEAQ (reference sequence). V was trimmed by 5 bases and J by 2 bases, leaving 10 bases between them. The CDR3 length is 13 residues. CDR3 in amino acids: CASSPGGPYEQYF. CDR3 nucleotides: TGTGCCAGCAGCCCCGGGGGGCCCTACGAGCAGTACTTC.

J is TRBJ2-7 and V is TRBV27, with TRBD2 as a possible D gene (6 bases). Germline lookup yields CDR1 MNHEY and CDR2 SMNVEV (reference sequence). CDR3 size: 14 residues. V lost 5 bases and J 5 bases, leaving 16 bases between the germline ends. This chain's CDR3 is CASSDPGSTHEQYF. CDR3 coding DNA: TGTGCCAGCAGTGACCCCGGGAGTACCCACGAGCAGTACTTC.

This chain joins TRBV19 and TRBJ2-7; D is perhaps TRBD1 (5 bases). Germline V gives CDR1 LNHDA, CDR2 SQIVND (reference sequence). The CDR3 loop spans 17 amino acids. V gave up 6 bases and J gave up 9 bases, with 30 bases separating them. Written as DNA, the CDR3 is TGTGCCAGTAGCGCGCTTTCTGGGATGGACATATTTTCCGGGCAGTACTTC. This translates into CASSALSGMDIFSGQYF.

The genes are TRBV25-1 and TRBJ2-7, with D possibly being TRBD1 (5 bases). V was pared by 2 bases and J by 3 bases, with 8 bases between. In germline, CDR1 is MGHDK, CDR2 SYGVNS. This CDR3 has 13 residues. In DNA, the CDR3 is TGTGCCAGCAGTGAAGCAGGGATCTACGAGCAGTACTTC. It encodes CASSEAGIYEQYF.

V and J are TRBV6-5 and TRBJ1-2, with a possible D match to TRBD1 (5 bases). The germline CDR1 and CDR2 sequences are MNHEY and SVGAGI. The V end was cut by 5 bases, the J end by 4 bases, with 11 bases between. The CDR3 has 13 residues. CDR3 sequence (DNA): TGTGCCAGCAGTCGGACCGGGACCTATGGCTACACCTTC. Amino acids: CASSRTGTYGYTF.

The J gene is TRBJ2-1, the V gene TRBV7-9; no reliable D call. Germline CDR1 SEHNR, CDR2 FQNEAQ (reference sequence). V was clipped by 5 bases and J by 1 base, with 12 bases between them. The CDR3 is made up of 15 amino acids. CDR3 in amino acids: CASSPHGLSYNEQFF. Here the CDR3 DNA reads TGTGCCAGCAGCCCCCACGGATTGTCCTACAATGAGCAGTTCTTC. Full variable domain (remainder filled in from reference TRBV7-9 and TRBJ2-1): DTGVSQNPRHKITKRGQNVTFRCDPISEHNRLYWYRQTLGQGPEFLTYFQNEAQLEKSRLLSDRFSAERPKGSFSTLEIQRTEQGDSAMYLCASSPHGLSYNEQFFGPGTRLTVL.

The genes are TRBV5-5 and TRBJ1-2, with no clear D. This CDR3 spans 13 amino acids. Looked up from germline, CDR1 is SGHKS and CDR2 is YYEKEE (reference sequence). V lost 0 bases, J lost 1 base, and 4 bases lay in between. CDR3 nucleotides: TGTGCCAGCAGCTTGGAGATTAACTATGGCTACACCTTC. Encoded protein: CASSLEINYGYTF.

As concerns this clone: This CDR3 is also generated by other DNA sequences in the sample. The chain is built from TRBV4-2 and TRBJ1-5; the D is unclear. This CDR3 comprises 16 residues. The germline V gene encodes CDR1 LGHNA and CDR2 YNFKEQ. V shed 0 bases and J shed 1 base, with 10 bases lying between them. Here the CDR3 reads CASSQEALPSNQPQHF. DNA for the CDR3: TGTGCCAGCAGCCAAGAGGCATTGCCCAGCAATCAGCCCCAGCATTTT.

V gene TRBV15 combines with J gene TRBJ1-5, with 8 bases aligning to TRBD1. Germline V gene lookup returns CDR1 LNHNV and CDR2 YYDKDF (reference sequence). The CDR3 is made up of 14 amino acids. V gave up 5 bases and J gave up 6 bases; unmatched junction bases: 6. CDR3 nucleotide sequence: TGTGCCACCAGCGCCACAGGGGGAACTCAGCCCCAGCATTTT. It specifies CATSATGGTQPQHF.

The rearrangement uses TRBV29-1 and TRBJ2-7; 7 bases fit TRBD1. The V gene end was trimmed by 1 base and the J gene end by 1 base; junction bases not matched to a gene: 7. CDR3 length: 15 amino acids. Germline values: CDR1 SQVTM, CDR2 ANQGSEA. Written as DNA, the CDR3 is TGCAGCGTTGAAGCAAGGACAGGACCTTCCTACGAGCAGTACTTC. The encoded protein is CSVEARTGPSYEQYF.

The J gene is TRBJ1-3, the V gene TRBV20-1, with D uncertain. CDR1 and CDR2 (germline): DFQATT, SNEGSKA (reference sequence). The germline V and J ends were trimmed by 2 bases and 3 bases, with 2 bases remaining between them. The CDR3 loop spans 11 amino acids. CDR3 protein: CSARFGNTIYF. Written as DNA, the CDR3 is TGCAGTGCTAGATTTGGAAACACCATATATTTT.

This chain joins TRBV29-1 and TRBJ2-1; D possibly corresponds to TRBD2 (5 bases). V dropped 4 bases and J dropped 6 bases, with 10 bases sitting between them. CDR3 length: 12 amino acids. Germline V gene lookup returns CDR1 SQVTM and CDR2 ANQGSEA. CDR3 region: CSVVTGFNEQFF. CDR3 in DNA: TGCAGCGTTGTAACGGGGTTCAATGAGCAGTTCTTC.